These T cell receptor beta chains were read from a single sample in a study of early stage breast cancer tumors. Here immunoSEQ multiplex PCR was the method, and the copy in TCRdb shows in-frame clones only, minus some. The sample consists of 6,300 or so clones, 73% of them appearing once. Sequenced: normal breast tissue next to the tumor. These receptors were obtained from a person aged 40 to 50 with breast cancer. Each CDR3 is given with its conserved first and last residue. The order of the fields is V gene, J gene, clone size, D gene, CDR3 DNA, CDR3 protein. D genes are given only for firm matches. Only part of the rows carry a size: once, few, many, or a class if the clone is expanded.

v_gene: TRBV25-1
j_gene: TRBJ2-1
abundance: once
d_gene: -
CDR3nt: TGTGCCAGCAGTGAATATCCCCGGAATGAGCAGTTCTTC
CDR3aa: CASSEYPRNEQFF

v_gene: TRBV6-4
j_gene: TRBJ2-7
abundance: few
d_gene: -
CDR3nt: TGTGCCACCAGACGGGTGGACTCCTACGAGCAGTACTTC
CDR3aa: CATRRVDSYEQYF

v_gene: TRBV5-4
j_gene: TRBJ2-7
abundance: few
d_gene: TRBD1
CDR3nt: TGTGCCAGCAGCCACGCAACTCGACAGGGGGAGGGGCCACAGTACTTC
CDR3aa: CASSHATRQGEGPQYF

v_gene: TRBV11-3
j_gene: TRBJ2-7
abundance: -
d_gene: -
CDR3nt: TGTGCCAGCAGCCCCCGGGCCTACGAGCAGTACTTC
CDR3aa: CASSPRAYEQYF

v_gene: TRBV5-1
j_gene: TRBJ1-2
abundance: -
d_gene: -
CDR3nt: TGCGCCAGCAGCGCCCCGTCCCCCCGGTGCTACACCTTC
CDR3aa: CASSAPSPRCYTF

v_gene: TRBV5-6
j_gene: TRBJ2-5
abundance: -
d_gene: -
CDR3nt: TGTGCCAGCAGCTTGGTCTTGTCTCAAGAGACCCAGTACTTC
CDR3aa: CASSLVLSQETQYF

v_gene: TRBV9
j_gene: TRBJ2-3
abundance: -
d_gene: TRBD2
CDR3nt: TGTGCCAGCAGCGTAGAGAAACTAGCGGGAGTGGATACGCAGTATTTT
CDR3aa: CASSVEKLAGVDTQYF

v_gene: TRBV5-6
j_gene: TRBJ1-5
abundance: few
d_gene: TRBD1
CDR3nt: TGTGCCAGCAGCTCGGACAGGAGTGGTCATCAGCCCCAGCATTTT
CDR3aa: CASSSDRSGHQPQHF

v_gene: TRBV27
j_gene: TRBJ2-7
abundance: -
d_gene: -
CDR3nt: TGTGCCAGCAGTTCCCTAGTGCGGGCGAAGAAAGGCTACGAGCAGTACTTC
CDR3aa: CASSSLVRAKKGYEQYF

v_gene: TRBV1
j_gene: TRBJ2-3
abundance: -
d_gene: -
CDR3nt: TGCACCAGCAGCCAAGATCAGGGAGCGGGAGGGCCTGCAGATACGCAGTATTTT
CDR3aa: CTSSQDQGAGGPADTQYF

v_gene: TRBV25-1
j_gene: TRBJ2-5
abundance: -
d_gene: TRBD2
CDR3nt: TGTGCCAGCAGTGAGGGGGGACTAGCTTTACAAGAGACCCAGTACTTC
CDR3aa: CASSEGGLALQETQYF

v_gene: TRBV9
j_gene: TRBJ1-2
abundance: few
d_gene: -
CDR3nt: TGTGCCAGCAGCGTAGGTGGTGGGGACTATGGCTACACCTTC
CDR3aa: CASSVGGGDYGYTF

v_gene: TRBV6-1
j_gene: TRBJ1-1
abundance: -
d_gene: -
CDR3nt: TGTGCCAGCAGTGAACTAGGGTTAGTCGCTGAAGCTTTCTTT
CDR3aa: CASSELGLVAEAFF

v_gene: TRBV28
j_gene: TRBJ2-4
abundance: -
d_gene: TRBD1
CDR3nt: TGTGCCACCTCGGTCGCCGGGACAGAGTCCCTAATAGCCAAAAACATTCAGTACTTC
CDR3aa: CATSVAGTESLIAKNIQYF

v_gene: TRBV15
j_gene: TRBJ1-1
abundance: -
d_gene: -
CDR3nt: TGTGCCACCGGAACGGGCCGTCAGGCCACTGAAGCTTTCTTT
CDR3aa: CATGTGRQATEAFF

v_gene: TRBV11-3
j_gene: TRBJ1-1
abundance: -
d_gene: -
CDR3nt: TGTGCCAGCAGCTATACACTGATCCGCAGGGGGAACACTGAAGCTTTCTTT
CDR3aa: CASSYTLIRRGNTEAFF

v_gene: TRBV11-2
j_gene: TRBJ2-5
abundance: -
d_gene: -
CDR3nt: TGTGCCAGCAGCCAAATCCCCCAGATCCAAGAGACCCAGTACTTC
CDR3aa: CASSQIPQIQETQYF

v_gene: TRBV6-5
j_gene: TRBJ2-1
abundance: -
d_gene: TRBD1
CDR3nt: TGTGCCAGCCGGGACAGTACGAAAAGGGAGCAGTTCTTC
CDR3aa: CASRDSTKREQFF

v_gene: TRBV6-5
j_gene: TRBJ2-1
abundance: -
d_gene: TRBD2
CDR3nt: TGTGCCAGCAGTTACTCCGGCGGGAGAGCCTACAATGAGCAGTTCTTC
CDR3aa: CASSYSGGRAYNEQFF

v_gene: TRBV6-5
j_gene: TRBJ2-1
abundance: few
d_gene: TRBD2
CDR3nt: TGTGCCAGCCGGGCGGGAGGGGGGTCCTACAATGAGCAGTTCTTC
CDR3aa: CASRAGGGSYNEQFF

v_gene: TRBV19
j_gene: TRBJ1-2
abundance: -
d_gene: -
CDR3nt: TGTGCCAGTAGTATAGCAGCGGCAGGAGCCGGCTACACCTTC
CDR3aa: CASSIAAAGAGYTF

v_gene: TRBV18
j_gene: TRBJ1-1
abundance: few
d_gene: -
CDR3nt: TGTGCCAGCTCACCGGGAAGTGGTAGGGACACTGAAGCTTTCTTT
CDR3aa: CASSPGSGRDTEAFF

v_gene: TRBV6-5
j_gene: TRBJ2-7
abundance: -
d_gene: TRBD2
CDR3nt: TGTGCCAGCAGTTACTCACTAGCGACCGAGCAGTACTTC
CDR3aa: CASSYSLATEQYF

v_gene: TRBV5-1
j_gene: TRBJ2-4
abundance: -
d_gene: -
CDR3nt: TGCGCCAGCAGCTTCGGGTTCACTTCTCTAGCCAAAAACATTCAGTACTTC
CDR3aa: CASSFGFTSLAKNIQYF

v_gene: TRBV5-1
j_gene: TRBJ2-3
abundance: few
d_gene: -
CDR3nt: TGCGCCAGCAGCTTAGCCGATACGCAGTATTTT
CDR3aa: CASSLADTQYF

v_gene: TRBV14
j_gene: TRBJ2-7
abundance: -
d_gene: -
CDR3nt: TGTGCCAGCAGCCCAGATGGGGGGTTTACCACGCACTTC
CDR3aa: CASSPDGGFTTHF

v_gene: TRBV7-9
j_gene: TRBJ2-7
abundance: -
d_gene: -
CDR3nt: TGTGCCAGCAGCCAACAGGGTGGCCCCTACGAGCAGTACTTC
CDR3aa: CASSQQGGPYEQYF

v_gene: TRBV4-2
j_gene: TRBJ2-7
abundance: -
d_gene: -
CDR3nt: TGTGCCAGCAGCCTCGCTGGGAGCCACGAGCAGTACTTC
CDR3aa: CASSLAGSHEQYF

v_gene: TRBV5-4
j_gene: TRBJ2-7
abundance: -
d_gene: TRBD2
CDR3nt: TGTGCCAGCAGCTTGACCTTGGTAGCGGGACTATCCTACGAGCAGTACTTC
CDR3aa: CASSLTLVAGLSYEQYF

v_gene: TRBV5-1
j_gene: TRBJ1-4
abundance: -
d_gene: TRBD1
CDR3nt: TGCGCCAGCAGCGGAACAGGGGGCGCCGGTGAAAAACTGTTTTTT
CDR3aa: CASSGTGGAGEKLFF

v_gene: TRBV27
j_gene: TRBJ2-1
abundance: -
d_gene: TRBD2
CDR3nt: TGTGCCAGCAGTTTAACCCTAAAGCGGGAGAAACAGTTCTTC
CDR3aa: CASSLTLKREKQFF